The 5 T cell receptor beta chains reported below all come from one sample, sequenced in a study of T cell responses to AZD1222 COVID-19 vaccine. Only in-frame clones appear in the TCRdb table, and some are missing; sequencing was by immunoSEQ multiplex PCR. This sample has some 110,000 clones; around 91% occur once, and the top ten carry 3.1%. Sequenced material: peripheral blood, taken on day 0 of AZD1222 vaccination. These receptors were obtained from an adult in good health.

J is TRBJ2-1 and V is TRBV28; 11 bases fit TRBD2. Germline-derived CDR1 and CDR2 are MDHEN and SYDVKM. Losses at the gene ends were 5 bases for V and 8 bases for J; bases not matched to a gene: 20. The CDR3 consists of 19 residues. CDR3 nucleotide sequence: TGTGCCAGCAGTACCCGGACAGGTCGACTAGCGGGGATAGCCCATGAGCAGTTCTTC. This codes for CASSTRTGRLAGIAHEQFF.

This clone appeared once. The rearrangement joins TRBV13 to TRBJ2-3; possible D gene TRBD1, 6 bases. V was pared by 3 bases and J by 7 bases, with 17 bases between. CDR3 length: 15 residues. Germline V gene data show CDR1 as PRHDT and CDR2 as FYEKMQ (reference sequence). CDR3 amino acids: CASSFRQGIGNTQYF. The CDR3 nucleotides read TGTGCCAGCAGCTTCCGGCAGGGGATAGGGAATACGCAGTATTTT.

V is TRBV30 and J is TRBJ1-6, with D unresolved. CDR3 length: 12 residues. V was cut by 4 bases and J by 13 bases, with 14 bases left in between. Germline values: CDR1 GTSNPN, CDR2 SVGIG (reference sequence). CDR3 loop: CAWTGDLDPLHF. The DNA for the CDR3 is TGTGCCTGGACGGGCGATTTGGATCCCCTCCACTTT.

J is TRBJ1-2 and V is TRBV7-9; D uncertain. The V end was cut by 5 bases, the J end by 0 bases, with 13 bases between. The CDR3 has 15 amino acids. CDR1 is SEHNR, CDR2 FQNEAQ, per germline (reference sequence). The CDR3 DNA reads TGTGCCAGCAGCCACGGGCAAAGCGCTAACTATGGCTACACCTTC. Encoded protein: CASSHGQSANYGYTF.

The V gene is TRBV25-1, the J gene TRBJ1-1, with TRBD1 matching over 10 bases. The CDR3 has 14 amino acids. Germline trimming cut 6 bases from V and 5 bases from J; bases unmatched to any gene: 6. Germline V gene data show CDR1 as MGHDK and CDR2 as SYGVNS. This chain's CDR3 is CASSPLDRGTEAFF. CDR3 nucleotide sequence: TGTGCCAGCAGCCCATTGGACAGGGGGACTGAAGCTTTCTTT.